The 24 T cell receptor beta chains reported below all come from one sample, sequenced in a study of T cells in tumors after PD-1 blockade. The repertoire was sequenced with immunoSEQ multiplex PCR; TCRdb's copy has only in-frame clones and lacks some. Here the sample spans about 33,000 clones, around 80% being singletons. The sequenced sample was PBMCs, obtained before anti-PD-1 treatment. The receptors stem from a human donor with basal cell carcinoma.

The DNA for the CDR3 is TGTGCCAGTAGTGTTTGGGGGCTTAACTATGGCTACACCTTC. Translating it yields CASSVWGLNYGYTF. The genes are TRBV19 and TRBJ1-2; D is possibly TRBD1 (6 bases). V lost 5 bases, J lost 1 base, and 11 bases lay in between. The CDR3 loop spans 14 amino acids. CDR1 and CDR2 (germline): LNHDA, SQIVND (reference sequence).

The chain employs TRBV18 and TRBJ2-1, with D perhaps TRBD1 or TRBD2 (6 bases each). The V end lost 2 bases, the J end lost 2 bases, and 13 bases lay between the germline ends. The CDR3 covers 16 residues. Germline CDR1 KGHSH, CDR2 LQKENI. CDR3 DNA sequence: TGTGCCAGCTCACCAGAGGGGGGAGCCCCCTACAATGAGCAGTTCTTC. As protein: CASSPEGGAPYNEQFF. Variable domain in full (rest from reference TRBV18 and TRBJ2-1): NAGVMQNPRHLVRRRGQEARLRCSPMKGHSHVYWYRQLPEEGLKFMVYLQKENIIDESGMPKERFSAEFPKEGPSILRIQQVVRGDSAAYFCASSPEGGAPYNEQFFGPGTRLTVL.

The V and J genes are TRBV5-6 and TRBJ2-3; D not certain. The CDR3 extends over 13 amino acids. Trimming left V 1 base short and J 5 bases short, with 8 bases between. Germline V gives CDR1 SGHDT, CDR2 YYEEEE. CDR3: CASSLFSGDTQYF. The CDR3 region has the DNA TGTGCCAGCAGCTTGTTTTCGGGAGATACGCAGTATTTT.

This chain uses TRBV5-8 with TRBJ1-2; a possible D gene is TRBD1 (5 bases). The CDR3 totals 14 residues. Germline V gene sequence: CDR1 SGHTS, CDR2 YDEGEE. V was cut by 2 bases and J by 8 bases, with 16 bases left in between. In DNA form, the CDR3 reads TGTGCCAGCAGCTTAGGGACCTTGCCGGGAGGCTACACCTTC. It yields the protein CASSLGTLPGGYTF.

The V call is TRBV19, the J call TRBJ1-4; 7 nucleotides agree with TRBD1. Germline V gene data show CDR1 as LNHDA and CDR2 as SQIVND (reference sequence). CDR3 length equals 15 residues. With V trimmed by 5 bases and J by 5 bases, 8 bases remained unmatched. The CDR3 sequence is CASSSKGQQNEKLFF. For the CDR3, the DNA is TGTGCCAGTAGTTCCAAGGGACAGCAAAATGAAAAACTGTTTTTT.

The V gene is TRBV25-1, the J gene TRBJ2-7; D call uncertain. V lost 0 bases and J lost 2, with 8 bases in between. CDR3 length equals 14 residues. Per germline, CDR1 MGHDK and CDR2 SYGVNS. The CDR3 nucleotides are TGTGCCAGCAGTGAATACGGCAGCACCTACGAGCAGTACTTC. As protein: CASSEYGSTYEQYF.

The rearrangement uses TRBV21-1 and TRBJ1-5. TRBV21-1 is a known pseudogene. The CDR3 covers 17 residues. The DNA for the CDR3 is TGTGCCAGCAGCAAAGGGACGGCCCCCATGGGCAATCAGCCCCAGCATTTT. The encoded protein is CASSKGTAPMGNQPQHF.

The CDR3 DNA reads TGTGCCAGCAGTCCCCAGACTAGCGGGAGGACTGAGCAGTTCTTC. Translation gives CASSPQTSGRTEQFF. The chain carries TRBV28 and TRBJ2-1; 13 nucleotides align to TRBD2. Germline CDR1 is MDHEN and CDR2 is SYDVKM. The CDR3 covers 15 residues. Trimming at V came to 5 bases and at J to 9 bases, leaving 7 bases not matched to a gene.

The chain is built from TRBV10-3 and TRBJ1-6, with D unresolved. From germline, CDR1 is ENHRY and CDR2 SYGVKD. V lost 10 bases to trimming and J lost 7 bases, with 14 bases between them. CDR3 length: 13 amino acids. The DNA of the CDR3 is TGTGCCACCCTGGACGGGCTAAATTCACCCCTCCACTTT. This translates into CATLDGLNSPLHF.

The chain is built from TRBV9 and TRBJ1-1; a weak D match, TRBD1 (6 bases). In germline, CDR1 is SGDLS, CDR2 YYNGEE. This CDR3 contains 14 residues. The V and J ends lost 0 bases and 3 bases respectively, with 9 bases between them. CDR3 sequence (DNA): TGTGCCAGCAGCGTAGAGGGGGACGACACTGAAGCTTTCTTT. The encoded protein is CASSVEGDDTEAFF.

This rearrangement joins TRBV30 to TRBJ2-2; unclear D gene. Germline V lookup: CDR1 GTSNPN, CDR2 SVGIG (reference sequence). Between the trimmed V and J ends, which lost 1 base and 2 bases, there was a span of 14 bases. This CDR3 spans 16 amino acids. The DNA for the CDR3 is TGTGCCTGGAGTGACCGACCCGTCCCCAACACCGGGGAGCTGTTTTTT. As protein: CAWSDRPVPNTGELFF.

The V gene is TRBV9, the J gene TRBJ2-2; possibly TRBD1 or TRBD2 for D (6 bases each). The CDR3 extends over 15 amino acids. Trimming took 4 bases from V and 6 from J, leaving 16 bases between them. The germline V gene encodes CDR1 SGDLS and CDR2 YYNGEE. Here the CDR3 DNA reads TGTGCCAGCAGCTCCACGGGGGCTGGGTCCGGGGAGCTGTTTTTT. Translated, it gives CASSSTGAGSGELFF.

CDR3 amino acids: CASSRGLESSTDTQYF. In nucleotides, the CDR3 is TGTGCCAGCAGCCGCGGACTAGAGAGTTCCACAGATACGCAGTATTTT. V is TRBV14 and J is TRBJ2-3; the match to TRBD2 covers 7 bases. From germline, CDR1 is SGHDN and CDR2 FVKESK. Losses at the gene ends were 4 bases for V and 2 bases for J; bases not matched to a gene: 9. CDR3 length equals 16 residues.

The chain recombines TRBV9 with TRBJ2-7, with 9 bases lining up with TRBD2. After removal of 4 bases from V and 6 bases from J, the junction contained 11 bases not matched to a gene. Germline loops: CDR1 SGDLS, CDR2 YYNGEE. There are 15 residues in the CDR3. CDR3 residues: CASSSTRAGGSEQYF. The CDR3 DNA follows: TGTGCCAGCAGCAGTACAAGAGCGGGAGGCTCCGAGCAGTACTTC. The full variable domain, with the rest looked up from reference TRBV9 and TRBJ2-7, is DSGVTQTPKHLITATGQRVTLRCSPRSGDLSVYWYQQSLDQGLQFLIQYYNGEERAKGNILERFSAQQFPDLHSELNLSSLELGDSALYFCASSSTRAGGSEQYFGPGTRLTVT.

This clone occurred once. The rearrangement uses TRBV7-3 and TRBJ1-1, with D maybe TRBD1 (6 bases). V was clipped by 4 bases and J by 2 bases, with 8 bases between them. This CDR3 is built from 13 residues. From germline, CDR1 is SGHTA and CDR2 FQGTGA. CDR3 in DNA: TGTGCCAGCAGCTCGGACAGAAACACTGAAGCTTTCTTT. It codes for CASSSDRNTEAFF.

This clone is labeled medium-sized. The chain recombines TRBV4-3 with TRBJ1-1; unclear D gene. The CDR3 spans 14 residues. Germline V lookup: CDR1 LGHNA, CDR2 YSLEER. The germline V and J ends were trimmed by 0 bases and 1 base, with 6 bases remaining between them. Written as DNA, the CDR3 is TGCGCCAGCAGCCAAGATAGAGCGAACACTGAAGCTTTCTTT. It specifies CASSQDRANTEAFF.

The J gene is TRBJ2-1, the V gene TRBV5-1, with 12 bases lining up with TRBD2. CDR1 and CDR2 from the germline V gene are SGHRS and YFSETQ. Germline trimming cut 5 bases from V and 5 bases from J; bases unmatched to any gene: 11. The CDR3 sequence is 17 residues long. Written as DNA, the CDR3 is TGCGCCAGCAGTCCTGGTCCCCTAGCGGGAGGGAACAATGAGCAGTTCTTC. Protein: CASSPGPLAGGNNEQFF.

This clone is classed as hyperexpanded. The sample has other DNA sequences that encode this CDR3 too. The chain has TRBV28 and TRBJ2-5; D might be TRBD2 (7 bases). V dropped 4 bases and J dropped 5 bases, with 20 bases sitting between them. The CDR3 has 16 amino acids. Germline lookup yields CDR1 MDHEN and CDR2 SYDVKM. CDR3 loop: CASSWPGGAGEETQYF. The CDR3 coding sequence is TGTGCCAGCAGTTGGCCGGGGGGCGCGGGGGAGGAGACCCAGTACTTC.

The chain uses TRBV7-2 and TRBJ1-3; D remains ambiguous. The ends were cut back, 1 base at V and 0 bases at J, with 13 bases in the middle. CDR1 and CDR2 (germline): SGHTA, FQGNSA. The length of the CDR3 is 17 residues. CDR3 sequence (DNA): TGTGCCAGCAGCTTAGGGAGCACCGCAAGCTCTGGAAACACCATATATTTT. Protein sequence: CASSLGSTASSGNTIYF.

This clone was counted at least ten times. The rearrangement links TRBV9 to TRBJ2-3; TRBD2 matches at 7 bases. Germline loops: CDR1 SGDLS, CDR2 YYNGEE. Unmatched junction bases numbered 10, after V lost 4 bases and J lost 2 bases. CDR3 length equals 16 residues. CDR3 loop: CASSPSLAAHTDTQYF. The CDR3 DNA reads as TGTGCCAGCAGCCCCAGCCTAGCGGCCCACACAGATACGCAGTATTTT.

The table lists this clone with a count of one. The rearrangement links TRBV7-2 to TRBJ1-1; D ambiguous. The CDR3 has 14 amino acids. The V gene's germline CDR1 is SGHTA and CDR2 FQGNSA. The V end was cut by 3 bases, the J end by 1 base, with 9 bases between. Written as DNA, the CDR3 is TGTGCCAGCAGCTTGGCCCGGGGGAACACTGAAGCTTTCTTT. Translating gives CASSLARGNTEAFF. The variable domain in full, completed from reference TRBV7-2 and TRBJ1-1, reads GAGVSQSPSNKVTEKGKDVELRCDPISGHTALYWYRQSLGQGLEFLIYFQGNSAPDKSGLPSDRFSAERTGGSVSTLTIQRTQQEDSAVYLCASSLARGNTEAFFGQGTRLTVV.

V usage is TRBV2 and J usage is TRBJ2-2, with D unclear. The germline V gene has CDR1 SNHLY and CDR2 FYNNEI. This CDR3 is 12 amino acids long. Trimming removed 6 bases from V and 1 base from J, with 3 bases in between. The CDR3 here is CASRGNTGELFF. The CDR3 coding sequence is TGTGCCAGCAGGGGGAACACCGGGGAGCTGTTTTTT.

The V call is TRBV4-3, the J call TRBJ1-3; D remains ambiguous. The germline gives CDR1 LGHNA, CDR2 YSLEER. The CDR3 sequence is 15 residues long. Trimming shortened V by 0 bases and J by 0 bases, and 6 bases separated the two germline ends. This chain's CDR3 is CASSQDRISGNTIYF. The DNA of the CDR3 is TGCGCCAGCAGCCAAGACAGGATCTCTGGAAACACCATATATTTT.

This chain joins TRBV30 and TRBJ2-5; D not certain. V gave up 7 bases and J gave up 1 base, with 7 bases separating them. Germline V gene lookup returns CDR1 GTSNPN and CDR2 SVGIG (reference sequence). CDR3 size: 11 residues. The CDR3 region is CAFAFQETQYF. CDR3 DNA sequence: TGTGCCTTCGCATTCCAAGAGACCCAGTACTTC.